One sample yielded the 24 T cell receptor beta chains listed below, sequenced in a study of beta chain features in type 1 diabetes. Every isolated RNA sample was fully reverse transcribed, so sequencing captured expressed TCRB transcripts. The method was immunoSEQ multiplex PCR; TCRdb's version includes in-frame clones alone and lacks a portion of them. The sample holds 310,000 or so clones, under 8.5% seen once. The sample taken for sequencing was central memory CD4+ T cells from blood. The receptors originated from a woman under 30 in good health.

This clone was seen a few times. The chain employs TRBV10-3 and TRBJ1-4; no clear D. This CDR3 is 14 amino acids long. Per germline, CDR1 ENHRY and CDR2 SYGVKD. V lost 4 bases and J lost 0, with 6 bases in between. CDR3 amino acids: CAISGGSTNEKLFF. For the CDR3, the DNA is TGTGCCATCAGTGGAGGGTCAACTAATGAAAAACTGTTTTTT.

This clone was observed many times. The chain is built from TRBV14 and TRBJ1-1, with D possibly TRBD1 on 6 matching bases. CDR1 and CDR2 (germline): SGHDN, FVKESK. The V end lost 0 bases, the J end lost 7 bases, and 12 bases lay between the germline ends. The length of the CDR3 is 14 residues. The CDR3 loop reads CASSQDRGRGEAFF. The DNA for the CDR3 is TGTGCCAGCAGCCAAGATCGGGGGCGGGGTGAAGCTTTCTTT.

This clone was seen a few times. V and J are TRBV19 and TRBJ1-3, with D possibly being TRBD1 (5 bases). Trimming shortened V by 3 bases and J by 0 bases, and 12 bases separated the two germline ends. The germline V gene has CDR1 LNHDA and CDR2 SQIVND (reference sequence). The CDR3 extends over 16 amino acids. CDR3 bases: TGTGCCAGTAGTATTCAGGGACCAATCTCTGGAAACACCATATATTTT. Translation gives CASSIQGPISGNTIYF. The full variable domain, completed using reference TRBV19 and TRBJ1-3, is DGGITQSPKYLFRKEGQNVTLSCEQNLNHDAMYWYRQDPGQGLRLIYYSQIVNDFQKGDIAEGYSVSREKKESFPLTVTSAQKNPTAFYLCASSIQGPISGNTIYFGEGSWLTVV.

This clone appeared a few times. This chain links TRBV28 with TRBJ2-1, with D possibly matching TRBD1 (6 bases). Germline values: CDR1 MDHEN, CDR2 SYDVKM. Deletions cut 2 bases from V and 5 bases from J, with 10 bases between. The CDR3 consists of 14 residues. The CDR3 nucleotides are TGTGCCAGCAGTTTACAATACAGGGACAATGAGCAGTTCTTC. It codes for CASSLQYRDNEQFF.

This clone was seen a handful of times. The rearrangement joins TRBV7-9 to TRBJ1-2; D is undetermined. CDR3 length: 12 amino acids. V was cut by 5 bases and J by 4 bases, with 8 bases left in between. The V gene's germline CDR1 is SEHNR and CDR2 FQNEAQ (reference sequence). The CDR3 coding sequence is TGTGCCAGCAGCCAGGACGGCTATGGCTACACCTTC. Residues: CASSQDGYGYTF.

This clone was seen a few times. The V and J genes are TRBV18 and TRBJ1-5, with D perhaps matching TRBD1 (6 bases). The V and J ends lost 3 bases and 0 bases respectively, with 12 bases between them. CDR1 is KGHSH and CDR2 is LQKENI in the germline V gene. CDR3 size: 16 residues. The CDR3 region has the DNA TGTGCCAGCTCACCGGAGACGACAGGTAGCAATCAGCCCCAGCATTTT. This sequence encodes CASSPETTGSNQPQHF.

J is TRBJ2-7 and V is TRBV9; TRBD1 is a possible D gene (6 bases). Per germline, CDR1 SGDLS and CDR2 YYNGEE. This CDR3 region has 14 residues. Trimming cost V 3 bases and J 3 bases, with 13 bases left between them. The CDR3 nucleotides are TGTGCCAGCAGCGCGGGACACCTCTTCTACGAGCAGTACTTC. This gives the protein CASSAGHLFYEQYF.

The sample holds a few counts of this clone. The J gene is TRBJ2-1, the V gene TRBV5-1, with unresolved D. V lost 1 base and J 5 bases, leaving 4 bases between the germline ends. CDR1 is SGHRS and CDR2 is YFSETQ in the germline V gene. The CDR3 is made up of 12 amino acids. Here the CDR3 DNA reads TGCGCCAGCAGCTTGTACGACAATGAGCAGTTCTTC. This gives the protein CASSLYDNEQFF. Using reference TRBV5-1 and TRBJ2-1 for the parts outside the CDR3, the full variable domain is KAGVTQTPRYLIKTRGQQVTLSCSPISGHRSVSWYQQTPGQGLQFLFEYFSETQRNKGNFPGRFSGRQFSNSRSEMNVSTLELGDSALYLCASSLYDNEQFFGPGTRLTVL.

The sample holds a few counts of this clone. The rearrangement uses TRBV5-4 and TRBJ2-5; D perhaps matches TRBD1 (6 bases). The V and J ends lost 4 bases and 1 base respectively, with 11 bases between them. Germline lookup yields CDR1 SGHNT and CDR2 YYREEE (reference sequence). This CDR3 comprises 14 residues. CDR3 in DNA: TGTGCCAGCAGCCAAGGGGGTGGCCAAGAGACCCAGTACTTC. Translating it yields CASSQGGGQETQYF.

The gene calls are TRBV11-2 and TRBJ2-1; D gene unclear. The CDR3 is 13 residues long. Trimming cost V 5 bases and J 8 bases, with 13 bases left between them. CDR1 is SGHAT and CDR2 is FQNNGV in the germline V gene. This CDR3 reads CASSPNREHEQFF. The DNA for the CDR3 is TGTGCCAGCAGCCCCAACCGCGAGCATGAGCAGTTCTTC.

This clone was observed a few times. The V and J genes are TRBV5-4 and TRBJ2-1; D not certain. The CDR3 spans 14 residues. The V end lost 3 bases, the J end lost 2 bases, and 9 bases lay between the germline ends. The germline CDR1 and CDR2 sequences are SGHNT and YYREEE (reference sequence). CDR3 sequence reads: CASSSYRAYNEQFF. The CDR3 coding sequence is TGTGCCAGCAGCTCCTACAGAGCCTACAATGAGCAGTTCTTC.

This clone was recorded many times. Here the CDR3 reads CATGGRARANEKLFF. The CDR3 nucleotides are TGTGCCACCGGGGGCAGGGCAAGGGCTAATGAAAAACTGTTTTTT. The genes are TRBV15 and TRBJ1-4; D might be TRBD1 (6 bases). V was pared by 8 bases and J by 3 bases, with 16 bases between. The germline V gene has CDR1 LNHNV and CDR2 YYDKDF (reference sequence). This CDR3 has 15 residues.

V gene TRBV27 combines with J gene TRBJ2-3; tentatively, D is TRBD2 (6 bases). Between the trimmed V and J ends, which lost 6 bases and 6 bases, there was a span of 19 bases. CDR3 length: 15 amino acids. Germline-derived CDR1 and CDR2 are MNHEY and SMNVEV (reference sequence). CDR3 sequence reads: CASSRGTPGPDTQYF. As DNA, the CDR3 is TGTGCCAGCAGCCGCGGGACTCCGGGTCCGGATACGCAGTATTTT.

This clone was found a few times. The genes are TRBV2 and TRBJ2-3; D may correspond to TRBD1 or TRBD2 (6 bases each). Germline assignment: CDR1 SNHLY and CDR2 FYNNEI. Trimming took off 8 bases at V and 5 bases at J, with 14 bases between the two ends. The CDR3 is 13 amino acids. As DNA, the CDR3 is TGTGCCAGCGGGCGGGACATAGGAGATACGCAGTATTTT. Protein: CASGRDIGDTQYF.

The chain links TRBV4-1 to TRBJ2-6; TRBD1 or TRBD2 may be the D gene (6 bases each). The CDR3 runs 16 residues. Trimming took off 1 base at V and 3 bases at J, with 10 bases between the two ends. Germline CDR1 MGHRA, CDR2 YSYEKL. CDR3 residues: CASSQGGAYGANVLTF. CDR3 bases: TGCGCCAGCAGCCAAGGGGGGGCTTATGGGGCCAACGTCCTGACTTTC.

This clone was counted between two and nine times. This chain connects TRBV18 to TRBJ2-1, with 9 bases identical to TRBD2. CDR3 size: 17 residues. V lost 3 bases to trimming and J lost 6 bases; unmatched junction nucleotides: 12. Germline V gene sequence: CDR1 KGHSH, CDR2 LQKENI. This CDR3 is CASSPNGTSSIFNEQFF. CDR3 nucleotides: TGTGCCAGCTCACCCAACGGGACTAGCAGCATCTTCAATGAGCAGTTCTTC.

The rearrangement joins TRBV6-4 to TRBJ1-5; no clear D gene. The germline gives CDR1 MRHNA, CDR2 SNTAGT. The CDR3 loop spans 17 amino acids. V shed 2 bases and J shed 0 bases, with 14 bases lying between them. CDR3 DNA sequence: TGTGCCAGCAGTGACAGGGCCCGACCTTATAGCAATCAGCCCCAGCATTTT. This sequence encodes CASSDRARPYSNQPQHF.

This clone was seen more than once but under ten times. The V gene is TRBV9, the J gene TRBJ2-5; D might be TRBD2 (6 bases). Trimming removed 0 bases at V and 4 bases at J, with 22 bases between. The germline V gene encodes CDR1 SGDLS and CDR2 YYNGEE. The CDR3 contains 18 residues. The CDR3 nucleotides are TGTGCCAGCAGCGTAGCTACTGGGGCGGGCTGGAGGGGAGAGACCCAGTACTTC. This sequence encodes CASSVATGAGWRGETQYF. Full variable domain (rest looked up from reference TRBV9 and TRBJ2-5): DSGVTQTPKHLITATGQRVTLRCSPRSGDLSVYWYQQSLDQGLQFLIQYYNGEERAKGNILERFSAQQFPDLHSELNLSSLELGDSALYFCASSVATGAGWRGETQYFGPGTRLLVL.

The V call is TRBV11-2, the J call TRBJ1-2, with D hard to call. V was trimmed by 0 bases and J by 8 bases, leaving 10 bases between them. The CDR3 runs to 13 residues. The V gene's germline CDR1 is SGHAT and CDR2 FQNNGV. The CDR3 spells CASSLDGFGGYTF. The CDR3 DNA reads TGTGCCAGCAGCTTAGACGGTTTCGGGGGCTACACCTTC. Full variable domain (missing parts from reference TRBV11-2 and TRBJ1-2): EAGVAQSPRYKIIEKRQSVAFWCNPISGHATLYWYQQILGQGPKLLIQFQNNGVVDDSQLPKDRFSAERLKGVDSTLKIQPAKLEDSAVYLCASSLDGFGGYTFGSGTRLTVV.

This clone was picked up a small number of times. The rearrangement links TRBV5-6 to TRBJ2-5; D uncertain. This CDR3 is built from 11 residues. Trimming stripped 4 bases from V and 1 base from J, with 2 bases between. CDR1 is SGHDT and CDR2 is YYEEEE in the germline V gene. The CDR3 DNA reads TGTGCCAGCAGCATCCAAGAGACCCAGTACTTC. As protein: CASSIQETQYF. Together with reference TRBV5-6 and TRBJ2-5, the CDR3 gives the full variable domain: DAGVTQSPTHLIKTRGQQVTLRCSPKSGHDTVSWYQQALGQGPQFIFQYYEEEERQRGNFPDRFSGHQFPNYSSELNVNALLLGDSALYLCASSIQETQYFGPGTRLLVL.

At least ten counts were recorded for this clone. The rearrangement joins TRBV23-1 to TRBJ2-1; TRBD2 agrees at 11 bases. TRBV23-1 is designated an ORF whose function remains uncertain. Unmatched junction bases numbered 12, after V lost 6 bases and J lost 5 bases. The CDR3 runs 17 residues. The CDR3 nucleotides read TGCGCCAGCAGCCTACCGAAACTAGCGGGAGCCCACAATGAGCAGTTCTTC. This translates into CASSLPKLAGAHNEQFF.

This clone has just a few counts. The V call is TRBV7-9, the J call TRBJ2-5; D is ambiguous. The CDR3 is 18 residues long. With 0 bases removed from V and 4 bases from J, the gap between germline ends came to 21 bases. Germline V gene sequence: CDR1 SEHNR, CDR2 FQNEAQ (reference sequence). CDR3 in amino acids: CASSLARAGFEWGETQYF. For the CDR3, the DNA is TGTGCCAGCAGCTTAGCTCGGGCCGGCTTCGAATGGGGAGAGACCCAGTACTTC.

This clone has more than one count but fewer than ten. The chain's CDR3 is CAIRGTALNTEAFF. In DNA form, the CDR3 reads TGTGCCATCAGGGGGACAGCTTTGAACACTGAAGCTTTCTTT. The J gene is TRBJ1-1, the V gene TRBV10-3, with 7 bases lining up with TRBD1. V shed 6 bases, J shed 0 bases, and the junction held 4 bases outside the gene matches. The CDR3 sequence is 14 residues long. Per the germline V gene, CDR1 is ENHRY and CDR2 is SYGVKD.

This clone showed up many times. The rearrangement uses TRBV5-4 and TRBJ1-2, with TRBD1 matching 7 bases. V lost 4 bases and J lost 9; bases outside the gene matches: 12. CDR3 length equals 14 residues. Germline V gene sequence: CDR1 SGHNT, CDR2 YYREEE (reference sequence). CDR3 coding DNA: TGTGCCAGCAGCGTCCAGGGGGTGTCTTTCCGCTACACCTTC. Translation gives CASSVQGVSFRYTF.